The clone carrying this T cell receptor beta chain was counted only a few times. Its target is not known. From germline, CDR1 is KGHSH and CDR2 LQKENI. The CDR3 is 14 residues long. The ends were cut back, 1 base at V and 0 bases at J, with 6 bases in the middle. The sample originates from a study of cytomegalovirus exposure and HLA in healthy donors. Study-level findings and limits: Several of the most significant clusters appeared linked to common viral pathogens, based on a later analysis. Specificity of a few CMV-associated chains for CMV antigens was verified in vitro.

PCR amplification relied on 60 Vbeta primers (plus 13 Jbeta primers). The table came from immunoSEQ multiplex PCR; TCRdb's copy has only in-frame clones and leaves some out. This sample has a few hundred thousand clones, with about 75% found just once. Sequencing was carried out using PBMCs. V and J are TRBV18 and TRBJ1-2; D unclear. The sequence came from a woman aged 30 to 39 in good health and CMV-seronegative. The CDR3 DNA reads as TGTGCCAGCTCACCACAACATACTAACTATGGCTACACCTTC. This encodes CASSPQHTNYGYTF.